The entry below gives a single T cell receptor beta chain sequence along with its context. Reverse transcription of 0.5 to 1 ug RNA was performed with random hexamers. TCRdb re-derived calls from the immunoSEQ multiplex PCR reads in MiXCR, one entry per CDR3 protein. The data contain roughly 150,000 distinct CDR3 sequences, around 95% of them singletons. This record belongs to a study of CD8 T cells in Susac syndrome. Across the study: Sequenced Susac syndrome patients included more than five with active disease and under ten who were in remission.

Germline values: CDR1 SGHDT, CDR2 YYEEEE. The CDR3 length is 14 residues. V was cut by 2 bases and J by 0 bases, with 8 bases left in between. The TCR comes from a human donor with Susac syndrome. The chain has TRBV5-6 and TRBJ1-1; no clear D gene. The material sequenced was CD8+ T cells from PBMCs. The CDR3 is CASSFGVLNTEAFF. The CDR3 nucleotides read TGTGCCAGCAGCTTCGGGGTACTGAACACTGAAGCTTTCTTT.